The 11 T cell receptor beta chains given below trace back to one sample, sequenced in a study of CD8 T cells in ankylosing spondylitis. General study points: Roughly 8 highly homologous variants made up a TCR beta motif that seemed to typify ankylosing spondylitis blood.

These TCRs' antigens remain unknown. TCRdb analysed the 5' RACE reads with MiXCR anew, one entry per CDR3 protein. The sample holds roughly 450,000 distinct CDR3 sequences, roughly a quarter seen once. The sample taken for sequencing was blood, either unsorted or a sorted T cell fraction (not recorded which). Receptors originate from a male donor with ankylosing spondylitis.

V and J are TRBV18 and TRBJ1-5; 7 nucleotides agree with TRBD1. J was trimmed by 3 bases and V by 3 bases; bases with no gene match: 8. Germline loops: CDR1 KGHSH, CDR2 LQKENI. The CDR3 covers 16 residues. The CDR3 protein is CASSPPGTAYNQPQHF. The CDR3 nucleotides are TGTGCCAGCTCACCTCCCGGGACAGCATACAATCAGCCCCAGCATTTT.

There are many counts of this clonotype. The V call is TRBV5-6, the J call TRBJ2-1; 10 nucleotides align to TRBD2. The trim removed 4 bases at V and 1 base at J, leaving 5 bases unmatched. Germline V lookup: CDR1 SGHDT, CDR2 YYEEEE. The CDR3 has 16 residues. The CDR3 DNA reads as TGTGCCAGCAGCGATAGCGGGAGGTTGTCCTACAATGAGCAGTTCTTC. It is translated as CASSDSGRLSYNEQFF. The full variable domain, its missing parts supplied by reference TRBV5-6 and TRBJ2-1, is DAGVTQSPTHLIKTRGQQVTLRCSPKSGHDTVSWYQQALGQGPQFIFQYYEEEERQRGNFPDRFSGHQFPNYSSELNVNALLLGDSALYLCASSDSGRLSYNEQFFGPGTRLTVL.

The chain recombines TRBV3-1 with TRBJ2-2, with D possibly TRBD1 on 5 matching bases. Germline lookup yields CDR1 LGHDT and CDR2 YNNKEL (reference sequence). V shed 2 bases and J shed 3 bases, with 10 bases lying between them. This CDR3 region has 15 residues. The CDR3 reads CASSQPQGYTGELFF. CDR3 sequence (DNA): TGTGCCAGCAGCCAACCGCAGGGTTACACCGGGGAGCTGTTTTTT.

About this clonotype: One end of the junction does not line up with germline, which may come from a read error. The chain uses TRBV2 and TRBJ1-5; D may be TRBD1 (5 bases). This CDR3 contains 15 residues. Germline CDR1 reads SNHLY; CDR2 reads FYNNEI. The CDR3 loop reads CASTGGADSNQPQHF. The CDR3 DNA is TGTGCCAGCACCGGAGGGGCAGATAGCAACCAGCCCCAGCATTTT.

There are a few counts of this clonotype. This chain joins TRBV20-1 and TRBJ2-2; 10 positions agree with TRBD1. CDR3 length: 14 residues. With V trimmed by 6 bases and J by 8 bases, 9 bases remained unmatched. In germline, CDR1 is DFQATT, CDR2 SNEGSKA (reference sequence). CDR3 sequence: CSAIPGQGPGELFF. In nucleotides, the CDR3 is TGCAGTGCGATACCGGGACAGGGGCCAGGGGAGCTGTTTTTT.

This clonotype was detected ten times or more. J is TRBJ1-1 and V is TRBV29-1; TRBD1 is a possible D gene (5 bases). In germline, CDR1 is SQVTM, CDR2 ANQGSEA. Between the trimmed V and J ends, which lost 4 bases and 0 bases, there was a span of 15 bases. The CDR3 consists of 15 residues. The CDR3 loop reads CSVAAGWAMNTEAFF. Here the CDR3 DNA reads TGCAGCGTTGCGGCAGGGTGGGCGATGAACACTGAAGCTTTCTTT.

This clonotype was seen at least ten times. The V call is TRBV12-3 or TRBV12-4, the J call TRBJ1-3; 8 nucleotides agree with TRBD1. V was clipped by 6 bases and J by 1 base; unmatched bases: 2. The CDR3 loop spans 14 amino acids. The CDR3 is CASSRTGSGNTIYF. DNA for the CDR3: TGTGCCAGCAGCCGGACAGGGTCTGGAAACACCATATATTTT.

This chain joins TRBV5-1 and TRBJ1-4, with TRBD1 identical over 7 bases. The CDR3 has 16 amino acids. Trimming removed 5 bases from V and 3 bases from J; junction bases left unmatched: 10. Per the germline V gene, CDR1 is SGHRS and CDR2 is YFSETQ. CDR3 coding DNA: TGCGCCAGCAGTCCTACAGGGGATCAGTCTAATGAAAAACTGTTTTTT. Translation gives CASSPTGDQSNEKLFF.

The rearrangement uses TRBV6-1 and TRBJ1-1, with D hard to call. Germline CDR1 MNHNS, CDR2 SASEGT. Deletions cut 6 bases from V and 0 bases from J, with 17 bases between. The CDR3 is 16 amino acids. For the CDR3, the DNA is TGTGCCAGCAGAGACCCTCTCAGGTTGGTGAACACTGAAGCTTTCTTT. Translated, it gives CASRDPLRLVNTEAFF.

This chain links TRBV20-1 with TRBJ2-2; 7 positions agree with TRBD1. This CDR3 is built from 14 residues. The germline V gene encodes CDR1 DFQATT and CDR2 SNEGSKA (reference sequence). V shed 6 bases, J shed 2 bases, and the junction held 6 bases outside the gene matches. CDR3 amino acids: CSALRQGNTGELFF. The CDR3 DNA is TGCAGTGCCCTTCGACAGGGCAACACCGGGGAGCTGTTTTTT.

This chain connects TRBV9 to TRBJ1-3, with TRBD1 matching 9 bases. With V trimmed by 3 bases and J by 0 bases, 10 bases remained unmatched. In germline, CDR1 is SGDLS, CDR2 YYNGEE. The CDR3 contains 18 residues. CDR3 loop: CASSGVPGQGSSGNTIYF. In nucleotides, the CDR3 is TGTGCCAGCAGCGGTGTTCCGGGACAGGGTTCCTCTGGAAACACCATATATTTT.